This TCR beta chain derives from a study of beta chain features in type 1 diabetes. Study at large: On cell yields, gender and age, patients and healthy donors were similar.

This CDR3 region has 14 residues. The V gene lost 2 bases and the J gene lost 5 bases, with 13 bases spanning the gap. The germline gives CDR1 SGHRS, CDR2 YFSETQ. Expressed TCRB transcripts were sequenced after all isolated RNA was converted to cDNA. The table came from immunoSEQ multiplex PCR; TCRdb's copy has only in-frame clones and leaves some out. The top ten hold 0.02% to 0.03% of the sample, which has about 900,000 clones, 15% to 20% seen once. This clonotype was sampled from a woman between 18 and 29 years old in good health. What was sequenced was naive CD4+ T cells from blood. This chain joins TRBV5-1 and TRBJ1-2; the D gene is possibly TRBD1 (5 bases). The CDR3 DNA is TGCGCCAGCAGCTTTGGGGGTTTTAGGTATGGCTACACCTTC. Translation: CASSFGGFRYGYTF.